This TCR beta chain was sequenced for a study of cytomegalovirus exposure and HLA in healthy donors. Study results and caveats: CMV serostatus was the only recorded immune exposure for donors. Most TCRs appeared rarely, but some public TCRs recurred in many donors.

The CDR3 totals 14 residues. Trimming removed 3 bases from V and 8 bases from J, with 16 bases in between. Germline values: CDR1 MNHEY, CDR2 SVGAGI. The PCR contained 60 Vbeta and 13 Jbeta primers. The protocol was immunoSEQ multiplex PCR, while the TCRdb copy is restricted to in-frame clones and leaves out a portion. In all, the sample yields about 100,000 clones. The donors, nominally healthy at sampling, likely had unrecorded immune exposures. Turning to this clone: What it binds is not known.

V and J are TRBV6-5 and TRBJ1-2; D gene unclear. This receptor was obtained from a man between 45 and 60 years old in good health and CMV-seronegative. The sample comprised PBMCs. CDR3 sequence: CASSYIAGFGGYTF. In DNA form, the CDR3 reads TGTGCCAGCAGTTATATTGCGGGTTTTGGCGGCTACACCTTC.